The 32 T cell receptor beta chains below all came from one sample that was sequenced in a study of T cells in Graves' hyperthyroidism and ophthalmopathy. Amplified regions were TCR beta CDR3 sequences from RNA transcripts. The primer set for the first-round RT-PCR of the TCR CDR3 was HTBI. From the multiplex PCR reads, TCRdb called clonotypes with MiXCR, one entry per CDR3 protein. The table includes 550,000 to 700,000 distinct CDR3 sequences, under 60% detected once. Sequenced sample: peripheral blood or thyroid tissue (not recorded which). These receptors all stem from an adult woman with Graves' disease, either hyperthyroidism or ophthalmopathy (not recorded which).

J is TRBJ2-6 and V is TRBV2; D may be TRBD2 (6 bases). Per the germline V gene, CDR1 is SNHLY and CDR2 is FYNNEI. The CDR3 totals 18 residues. V lost 10 bases and J 0 bases, leaving 22 bases between the germline ends. CDR3 residues: CATRRFTGGYSGANVLTF. Here the CDR3 DNA reads TGTGCCACGCGACGGTTCACAGGAGGGTACTCTGGGGCCAACGTCCTGACTTTC.

This clonotype was seen ten or more times. The V and J genes are TRBV28 and TRBJ2-7; D is possibly TRBD1 or TRBD2 (5 bases each). Germline V gene lookup returns CDR1 MDHEN and CDR2 SYDVKM. The CDR3 totals 12 residues. Trimming stripped 4 bases from V and 6 bases from J, with 10 bases between. The CDR3 is CASSSLGGEQYF. CDR3 nucleotides: TGTGCCAGCAGTTCCCTTGGGGGCGAGCAGTACTTC.

This clonotype was found many times. The V call is TRBV12-5, the J call TRBJ2-7; 11 nucleotides agree with TRBD2. The V and J ends lost 4 bases and 2 bases, in that order; junction bases with no gene match: 4. This CDR3 region has 15 residues. Per germline, CDR1 LGHNT and CDR2 FRNRAP. In DNA form, the CDR3 reads TGTGCTAGTGGTTCCGTAGCGGGAGGGCCCTACGAGCAGTACTTC. Protein: CASGSVAGGPYEQYF.

The chain is built from TRBV19 and TRBJ1-5; D uncertain. This CDR3 is built from 14 residues. From germline, CDR1 is LNHDA and CDR2 SQIVND (reference sequence). V was clipped by 7 bases and J by 1 base, with 11 bases between them. The chain's CDR3 is CASTGRRSNQPQHF. CDR3 DNA: TGTGCCAGTACCGGTCGACGGAGCAATCAGCCCCAGCATTTT.

This clonotype was counted only a few times. The chain combines TRBV2 with TRBJ2-5, with D unclear. This CDR3 is 11 amino acids long. The ends were cut back, 8 bases at V and 5 bases at J, with 9 bases in the middle. Looked up from germline, CDR1 is SNHLY and CDR2 is FYNNEI. This chain's CDR3 is CASFFVETQYF. CDR3 nucleotide sequence: TGTGCCAGCTTCTTCGTGGAGACCCAGTACTTC.

The chain couples TRBV7-9 to TRBJ2-7; no firm D call. Trimming pared 6 bases from V and 3 bases from J, leaving 18 bases between. CDR3 length: 15 amino acids. Germline CDR1 and CDR2: SEHNR and FQNEAQ (reference sequence). In DNA form, the CDR3 reads TGTGCCAGCAGTGCAAACGGAGAGGATGGCTACGAGCAGTACTTC. This encodes CASSANGEDGYEQYF.

The chain joins TRBV7-2 to TRBJ2-2; no firm D call. The CDR3 spans 11 residues. The ends were cut back, 1 base at V and 10 bases at J, with 4 bases in the middle. The germline CDR1 and CDR2 sequences are SGHTA and FQGNSA. The CDR3 protein is CASSLGEELFF. The CDR3 nucleotides are TGTGCCAGCAGCTTAGGGGAGGAGCTGTTTTTT. The variable domain in full, completed from reference TRBV7-2 and TRBJ2-2, reads GAGVSQSPSNKVTEKGKDVELRCDPISGHTALYWYRQSLGQGLEFLIYFQGNSAPDKSGLPSDRFSAERTGGSVSTLTIQRTQQEDSAVYLCASSLGEELFFGEGSRLTVL.

This clonotype was seen a few times. The chain carries TRBV30 and TRBJ1-5; D call uncertain. The V end was cut by 2 bases, the J end by 5 bases, with 13 bases between. Germline CDR1 and CDR2: GTSNPN and SVGIG (reference sequence). The CDR3 sequence is 14 residues long. In nucleotides, the CDR3 is TGTGCCTGGAGTAGCGGTGGACCAGATCAGCCCCAGCATTTT. It yields the protein CAWSSGGPDQPQHF.

The rearrangement uses TRBV19 and TRBJ1-2; the D gene is possibly TRBD1 (5 bases). This CDR3 comprises 15 residues. CDR1 and CDR2 (germline): LNHDA, SQIVND (reference sequence). Trimming took 5 bases from V and 5 from J, leaving 18 bases between them. CDR3 in amino acids: CASSPLGTDAYGYTF. The CDR3 DNA reads as TGTGCCAGTAGTCCGTTGGGGACGGACGCTTATGGCTACACCTTC.

This chain links TRBV29-1 with TRBJ1-1; D is unclear. CDR3 size: 11 residues. Germline assignment: CDR1 SQVTM and CDR2 ANQGSEA. V lost 5 bases to trimming and J lost 3 bases, with 7 bases between them. The CDR3 loop is CSVSQYTEAFF. In nucleotides, the CDR3 is TGCAGCGTTTCACAGTACACTGAAGCTTTCTTT. Full variable domain (remainder filled in from reference TRBV29-1 and TRBJ1-1): SAVISQKPSRDICQRGTSLTIQCQVDSQVTMMFWYRQQPGQSLTLIATANQGSEATYESGFVIDKFPISRPNLTFSTLTVSNMSPEDSSIYLCSVSQYTEAFFGQGTRLTVV.

This clonotype appeared many times. This chain connects TRBV7-2 to TRBJ1-5, with D hard to call. The ends were cut back, 0 bases at V and 0 bases at J, with 9 bases in the middle. The CDR3 runs 16 residues. The V gene's germline CDR1 is SGHTA and CDR2 FQGNSA. The CDR3 protein is CASSLAWGRSNQPQHF. The CDR3 DNA sequence: TGTGCCAGCAGCTTAGCGTGGGGTCGTAGCAATCAGCCCCAGCATTTT.

V usage is TRBV29-1 and J usage is TRBJ1-1; unclear D gene. The CDR3 length is 11 residues. V lost 7 bases, J lost 2 bases, and 8 bases lay in between. Germline lookup yields CDR1 SQVTM and CDR2 ANQGSEA. The CDR3 sequence is CSGFGNTEAFF. CDR3 nucleotides: TGCAGCGGTTTCGGTAACACTGAAGCTTTCTTT.

This clonotype came up once. The chain is built from TRBV4-1 and TRBJ2-7, with unresolved D. The germline V gene encodes CDR1 MGHRA and CDR2 YSYEKL. CDR3 length: 12 residues. The V gene lost 3 bases and the J gene lost 5 bases, with 8 bases spanning the gap. DNA for the CDR3: TGCGCCAGCAGCCAGGATCCCGACGAGCAGTACTTC. It codes for CASSQDPDEQYF.

This CDR3 is CSAGTSGKSYEQYF. CDR3 DNA: TGCAGTGCTGGAACTAGCGGGAAAAGCTACGAGCAGTACTTC. The V gene is TRBV20-1, the J gene TRBJ2-7; 10 bases agree with TRBD2. The CDR3 consists of 14 residues. The germline gives CDR1 DFQATT, CDR2 SNEGSKA (reference sequence). V gave up 5 bases and J gave up 3 bases; unmatched junction bases: 7.

Ten or more counts support this clonotype. V gene TRBV27 combines with J gene TRBJ1-2; 10 bases match TRBD1. V shed 6 bases, J shed 4 bases, and the junction held 8 bases outside the gene matches. The V gene's germline CDR1 is MNHEY and CDR2 SMNVEV (reference sequence). The CDR3 covers 15 residues. In DNA, the CDR3 is TGTGCCAGCAGCACGACAGGGGGCCAAATCTATGGCTACACCTTC. Translated, it gives CASSTTGGQIYGYTF.

This clonotype was seen many times. The J gene is TRBJ1-2, the V gene TRBV29-1, with D perhaps matching TRBD1 (5 bases). Germline CDR1 and CDR2: SQVTM and ANQGSEA. The V and J ends lost 1 base and 5 bases respectively, with 8 bases between them. This CDR3 comprises 12 residues. Here the CDR3 DNA reads TGCAGCGTTGAAGCCCCAGGGTATGGCTACACCTTC. Translation: CSVEAPGYGYTF.

This rearrangement joins TRBV12-3 or TRBV12-4 to TRBJ1-2; the D is unclear. CDR3 length: 13 residues. V gave up 6 bases and J gave up 3 bases, with 11 bases separating them. Here the CDR3 reads CASSPRADYGYTF. CDR3 bases: TGTGCCAGCAGCCCTCGGGCGGACTATGGCTACACCTTC.

This clonotype was counted only a few times. The rearrangement links TRBV14 to TRBJ1-3; D gene unclear. Trimming took 1 base from V and 0 from J, leaving 10 bases between them. Germline V gene data show CDR1 as SGHDN and CDR2 as FVKESK. The CDR3 totals 16 residues. CDR3 in amino acids: CASSQVPGYSGNTIYF. The CDR3 nucleotides are TGTGCCAGCAGCCAAGTTCCGGGTTACTCTGGAAACACCATATATTTT.

This clonotype was counted at least ten times. CDR3 sequence (DNA): TGCAGGGGGGGCAGGGTAGAGAATGGCTACACCTTC. Its translation is CRGGRVENGYTF. The genes are TRBV20-1 and TRBJ1-2, with D perhaps matching TRBD1 (6 bases). The CDR3 loop spans 12 amino acids. Germline V gene sequence: CDR1 DFQATT, CDR2 SNEGSKA (reference sequence).

This clonotype came up a few times. The V call is TRBV29-1, the J call TRBJ1-2; D gene ambiguous. Germline CDR1 is SQVTM and CDR2 is ANQGSEA. The CDR3 extends over 12 amino acids. V was trimmed by 3 bases and J by 5 bases, leaving 10 bases between them. The CDR3 DNA reads as TGCAGCGTTGAGTGGGCGAGGTATGGCTACACCTTC. Amino acid sequence: CSVEWARYGYTF.

This clonotype appeared a few times. The CDR3 sequence is CASSLGQEGRAFF. CDR3 DNA sequence: TGTGCCAGCAGCTTAGGACAGGAAGGCCGGGCTTTCTTT. The V call is TRBV7-9, the J call TRBJ1-1; a weak D match, TRBD1 (6 bases). The CDR3 is 13 residues long. CDR1 is SEHNR, CDR2 FQNEAQ, per germline (reference sequence). V gave up 1 base and J gave up 11 bases, with 14 bases separating them.

With regard to this clonotype: A much larger clone lies a single base off, so this may be a read error. The CDR3 loop reads CASRRTSGIYEQYF. CDR3 DNA sequence: TGTGCCAGCAGACGGACTAGCGGGATCTACGAGCAGTACTTC. The rearrangement joins TRBV7-2 to TRBJ2-7, with 12 bases matching TRBD2. CDR3 length: 14 residues. The V segment lost 6 bases and the J segment 3 bases; nucleotides outside the gene matches: 3. Germline loops: CDR1 SGHTA, CDR2 FQGNSA.

The chain employs TRBV11-2 and TRBJ2-6; 7 bases map to TRBD2. Germline V lookup: CDR1 SGHAT, CDR2 FQNNGV. J was trimmed by 2 bases and V by 1 base; bases with no gene match: 11. This CDR3 spans 19 amino acids. The CDR3 reads CASSLGSLAGAAGANVLTF. The CDR3 bases are TGTGCCAGCAGCTTAGGATCCCTCGCGGGAGCTGCTGGGGCCAACGTCCTGACTTTC.

For the CDR3, the DNA is TGTGCCAGCAGCTGGGACATTGGCGGGATCGAGACCCAGTACTTC. Its protein is CASSWDIGGIETQYF. V and J are TRBV11-2 and TRBJ2-5; the D call may be TRBD1 or TRBD2 (6 bases each). The CDR3 has 15 amino acids. With 4 bases removed from V and 5 bases from J, the gap between germline ends came to 17 bases. Germline CDR1 SGHAT, CDR2 FQNNGV.

The chain joins TRBV7-8 to TRBJ2-5, with 8 bases that match TRBD1. Germline CDR1 SGHVS, CDR2 FQNEAQ. This CDR3 has 15 amino acids. The ends lost 2 bases at V and 4 bases at J; junction bases unmatched: 6. CDR3 protein: CASSLTSRGRETQYF. The CDR3 nucleotides are TGTGCCAGCAGCTTAACCAGCAGGGGGCGAGAGACCCAGTACTTC.

This chain joins TRBV24-1 and TRBJ2-3, with D maybe TRBD1 (5 bases). This CDR3 has 16 amino acids. Germline-derived CDR1 and CDR2 are KGHDR and SFDVKD. The V end lost 5 bases, the J end lost 2 bases, and 16 bases lay between the germline ends. The CDR3 loop reads CATSAVTAKDTDTQYF. The CDR3 coding sequence is TGTGCCACCAGTGCTGTGACAGCAAAAGACACAGATACGCAGTATTTT.

This clonotype was picked up many times. V gene TRBV2 combines with J gene TRBJ1-4; no clear D gene. V shed 4 bases and J shed 8 bases, with 8 bases lying between them. The germline V gene encodes CDR1 SNHLY and CDR2 FYNNEI. CDR3 length equals 12 residues. In nucleotides, the CDR3 is TGTGCCAGCAGTGCCTCCGGGGAAAAACTGTTTTTT. It yields the protein CASSASGEKLFF.

This clonotype is a singleton in its sample. The rearrangement joins TRBV29-1 to TRBJ2-7; perhaps TRBD1 as D (6 bases). Deletions cut 7 bases from V and 0 bases from J, with 13 bases between. Germline CDR1 reads SQVTM; CDR2 reads ANQGSEA. This CDR3 contains 13 residues. This CDR3 reads CSGTGSSSYEQYF. The CDR3 DNA reads as TGCAGCGGCACAGGGAGCAGCTCCTACGAGCAGTACTTC.

V is TRBV20-1 and J is TRBJ2-7; D is undetermined. CDR1 DFQATT and CDR2 SNEGSKA come from the germline V gene (reference sequence). This CDR3 comprises 14 residues. Trimming stripped 6 bases from V and 2 bases from J, with 17 bases between. The CDR3 sequence is CSAESRSAPYEQYF. CDR3 bases: TGCAGTGCAGAATCACGGTCAGCTCCCTACGAGCAGTACTTC.

As regards this clonotype: Being one base from a much bigger clone, this may be a read error. The chain links TRBV6-6 to TRBJ2-2; 11 positions agree with TRBD2. Germline-derived CDR1 and CDR2 are MNHNY and SVGAGI (reference sequence). The CDR3 extends over 15 amino acids. V shed 5 bases, J shed 6 bases, and the junction held 5 bases outside the gene matches. In DNA, the CDR3 is TGTGCCAGCAGTCAGGTAGCGGGAGGGGCCGGGGAGCTGTTTTTT. Its translation is CASSQVAGGAGELFF.

Many counts were recorded for this clonotype. V is TRBV29-1 and J is TRBJ2-3; D call uncertain. The ends were cut back, 7 bases at V and 3 bases at J, with 5 bases in the middle. This CDR3 has 10 residues. Germline loops: CDR1 SQVTM, CDR2 ANQGSEA. As DNA, the CDR3 is TGCAGCGCTGAGACAGATACGCAGTATTTT. This encodes CSAETDTQYF.

This clonotype was seen repeatedly, ten times or more. This chain uses TRBV7-2 with TRBJ2-7; 11 nucleotides agree with TRBD2. Looked up from germline, CDR1 is SGHTA and CDR2 is FQGNSA. J lost 3 bases, V lost 2 bases, and 6 bases had no gene match. This CDR3 has 16 amino acids. In nucleotides, the CDR3 is TGTGCCAGCAGCTTAAAAGGGACTAGCGGTCTCTACGAGCAGTACTTC. Protein sequence: CASSLKGTSGLYEQYF.